This TCR beta chain was recovered during a study of post-analysis software for immune sequencing data. Study overall: Multiple sclerosis in the patients followed relapsing-remitting, secondary progressive and progressive-relapsing courses. Regarding the study as a whole: Comparison with controls showed significantly lower normalized Chao1 diversity in multiple sclerosis patients. Higher frequency in patients than in controls was seen for about five TRBV segments, with TRBV5-6, TRBV5-1 and TRBV20-1 among them.

In the case of this clonotype: Its antigen is undetermined.

This CDR3 contains 16 residues. J gave up 3 bases and V 6 bases, and 5 bases lay outside the gene matches. Germline values: CDR1 LNHDA, CDR2 SQIVND (reference sequence). TCR beta cDNA libraries had unique molecular identifiers. T cells numbering roughly 0.85 to 11 million gave rise to roughly 0.5 million cDNA molecules. TCRdb recomputed calls from the PCR reads with MiXCR, one row per CDR3 protein. The data hold approximately 730,000 distinct CDR3 sequences, with roughly 27% observed a single time. The source material was blood. The rearrangement uses TRBV19 and TRBJ2-1; 13 positions agree with TRBD2. The sequence was collected from a girl between 5 and 17 years old with multiple sclerosis. The CDR3 region is CASRDRLAGGYNEQFF. In DNA, the CDR3 is TGTGCCAGTAGGGACCGACTAGCGGGGGGCTACAATGAGCAGTTCTTC.